This entry concerns a single T cell receptor (delta chain). What it binds is unknown. This entry comes from a study of human gamma delta and Vdelta1 T cells. General study points: Polyclonal Delta One T cells reportedly showed broad cytotoxic targeting of acute myeloid leukemia.

TCRdb called clones from the PCR reads again using CATT. Here the sample spans some 13,000 delta-chain clones, roughly 45% being singletons. The CDR3 extends over 23 amino acids. The V gene's germline CDR1 is TSWWSYY and CDR2 QGS. V trimming: 2 bases; J trimming: 6 bases; junction bases outside the gene matches: 28. Sequenced material: Vdelta1 gamma-delta T cells from blood grown in culture (DOT cells). The chain employs TRDV1 and TRDJ2; 9 nucleotides agree with TRDD3. This TCR was recovered from a human donor in good health. DNA of the CDR3: TGTGCTCTTGGGGAAGGCGGCCTACTGTACTGGGGGACTACTCTACCCTTTCCAGCACAACTCTTCTTT. It codes for CALGEGGLLYWGTTLPFPAQLFF.